These 2 T cell receptor beta chains were sequenced from one sample in a study of cytomegalovirus exposure and HLA in healthy donors (dated by TCRdb to 2015 to 2018). The protocol used for the library was the immunoSEQ multiplex PCR assay. For the multiplex PCR, a mixture combining 60 forward primers for TCR Vbeta segments and 13 reverse primers for TCR Jbeta segments was used. Entries here come from immuneACCESS through TCRdb and include only in-frame sequences with V and J called. Some clones fail to appear in such tables; in the studies checked, an unresolved V gene covers under half of the shortfall, and the cause of the remainder is unknown. This sample's table has entries for about 140,000 clones. About 2.3% of the sample belongs to the ten largest clones. Sequencing was done on a sample of PBMCs. Every receptor here comes from a woman younger than 30 in good health and CMV-seronegative.

The chain uses TRBV18 and TRBJ1-1; tentatively, D is TRBD1 (6 bases). V was trimmed by 6 bases and J by 4 bases, leaving 12 bases between them. The germline CDR1 and CDR2 sequences are KGHSH and LQKENI. The CDR3 runs to 13 residues. In nucleotides, the CDR3 is TGTGCCAGCTCCATCACAGGGCCCACTGAAGCTTTCTTT. This codes for CASSITGPTEAFF. The full variable domain, with the rest looked up from reference TRBV18 and TRBJ1-1, is NAGVMQNPRHLVRRRGQEARLRCSPMKGHSHVYWYRQLPEEGLKFMVYLQKENIIDESGMPKERFSAEFPKEGPSILRIQQVVRGDSAAYFCASSITGPTEAFFGQGTRLTVV.

The genes are TRBV9 and TRBJ2-6; the match to TRBD2 covers 9 bases. V trimming: 7 bases; J trimming: 4 bases; junction bases outside the gene matches: 12. The CDR3 totals 17 residues. CDR1 SGDLS and CDR2 YYNGEE come from the germline V gene. The CDR3 region has the DNA TGTGCCAGCTCATTGGGTAGCGGGAGTTCAGGGGCCAACGTCCTGACTTTC. Its translation: CASSLGSGSSGANVLTF.